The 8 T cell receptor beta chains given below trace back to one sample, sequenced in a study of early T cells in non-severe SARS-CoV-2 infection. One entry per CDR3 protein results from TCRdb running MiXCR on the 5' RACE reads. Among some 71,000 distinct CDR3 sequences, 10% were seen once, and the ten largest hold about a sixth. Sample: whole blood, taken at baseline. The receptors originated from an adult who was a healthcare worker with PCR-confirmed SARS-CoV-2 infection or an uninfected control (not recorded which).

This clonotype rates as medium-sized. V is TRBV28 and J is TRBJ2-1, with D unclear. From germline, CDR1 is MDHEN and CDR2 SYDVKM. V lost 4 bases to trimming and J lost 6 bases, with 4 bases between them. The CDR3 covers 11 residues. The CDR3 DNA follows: TGTGCCAGCAGTTCCCGCAATGAGCAGTTCTTC. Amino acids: CASSSRNEQFF.

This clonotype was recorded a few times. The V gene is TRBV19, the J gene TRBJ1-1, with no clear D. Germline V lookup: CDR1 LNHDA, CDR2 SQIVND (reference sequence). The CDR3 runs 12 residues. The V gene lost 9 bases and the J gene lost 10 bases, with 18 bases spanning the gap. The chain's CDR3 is CASRGPMEGAFF. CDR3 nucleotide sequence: TGTGCCAGCAGAGGCCCTATGGAGGGAGCTTTCTTT.

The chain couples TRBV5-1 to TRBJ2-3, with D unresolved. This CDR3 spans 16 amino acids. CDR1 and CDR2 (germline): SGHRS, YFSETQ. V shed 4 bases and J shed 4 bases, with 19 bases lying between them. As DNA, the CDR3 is TGCGCCAGCAGCCGTGCAGGAAAGGTAGACTCAGATACGCAGTATTTT. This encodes CASSRAGKVDSDTQYF.

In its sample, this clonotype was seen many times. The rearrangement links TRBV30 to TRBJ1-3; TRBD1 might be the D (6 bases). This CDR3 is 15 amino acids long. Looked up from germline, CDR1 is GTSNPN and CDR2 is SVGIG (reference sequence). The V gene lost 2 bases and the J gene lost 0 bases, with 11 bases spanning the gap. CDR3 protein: CAWSLTGSSGNTIYF. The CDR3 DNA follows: TGTGCCTGGAGTCTCACAGGGAGCTCTGGAAACACCATATATTTT.

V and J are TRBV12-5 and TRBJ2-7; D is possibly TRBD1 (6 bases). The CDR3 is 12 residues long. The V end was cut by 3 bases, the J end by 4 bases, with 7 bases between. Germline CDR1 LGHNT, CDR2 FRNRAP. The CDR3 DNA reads TGTGCTAGTGGTTTAGGGGGATACGAGCAGTACTTC. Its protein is CASGLGGYEQYF.

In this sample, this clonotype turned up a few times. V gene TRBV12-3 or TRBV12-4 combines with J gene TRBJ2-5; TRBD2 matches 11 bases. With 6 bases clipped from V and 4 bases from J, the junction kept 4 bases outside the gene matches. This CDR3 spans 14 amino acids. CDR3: CASRIAGGRETQYF. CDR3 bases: TGTGCCAGCAGAATAGCGGGAGGGCGAGAGACCCAGTACTTC.

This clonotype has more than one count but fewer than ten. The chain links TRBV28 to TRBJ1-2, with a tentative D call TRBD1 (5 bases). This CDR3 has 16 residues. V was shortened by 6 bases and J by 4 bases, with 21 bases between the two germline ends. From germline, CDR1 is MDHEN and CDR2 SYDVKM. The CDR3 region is CASSSSPGQGVYGYTF. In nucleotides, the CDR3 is TGTGCCAGCAGCTCATCCCCAGGGCAAGGGGTCTATGGCTACACCTTC.

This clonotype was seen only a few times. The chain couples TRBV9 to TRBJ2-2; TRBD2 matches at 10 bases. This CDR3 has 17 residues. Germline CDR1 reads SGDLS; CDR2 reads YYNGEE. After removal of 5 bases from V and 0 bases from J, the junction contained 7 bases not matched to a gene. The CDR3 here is CASRTTSGDANTGELFF. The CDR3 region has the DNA TGTGCCAGCAGGACTACTAGCGGGGACGCGAACACCGGGGAGCTGTTTTTT.